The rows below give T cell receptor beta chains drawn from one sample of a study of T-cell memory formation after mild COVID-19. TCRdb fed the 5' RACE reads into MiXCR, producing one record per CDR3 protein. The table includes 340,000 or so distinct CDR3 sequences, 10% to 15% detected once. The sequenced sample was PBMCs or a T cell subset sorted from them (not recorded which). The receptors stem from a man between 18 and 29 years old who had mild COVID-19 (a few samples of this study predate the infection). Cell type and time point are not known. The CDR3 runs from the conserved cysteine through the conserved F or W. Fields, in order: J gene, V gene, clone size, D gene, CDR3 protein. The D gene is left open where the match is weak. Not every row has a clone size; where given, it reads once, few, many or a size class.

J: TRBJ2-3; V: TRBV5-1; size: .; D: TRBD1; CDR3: CASTDSGGRTDTQYF
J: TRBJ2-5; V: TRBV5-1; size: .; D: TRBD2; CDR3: CASAPGTSGVETQYF
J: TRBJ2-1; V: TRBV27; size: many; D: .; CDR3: CASSLLTDSYNEQFF
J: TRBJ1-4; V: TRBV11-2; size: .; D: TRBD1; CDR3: CASSMTGTGLEKLFF
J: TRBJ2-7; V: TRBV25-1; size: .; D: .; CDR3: CASSRDLYEQYF
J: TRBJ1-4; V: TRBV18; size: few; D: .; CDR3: CASSPRQGNEKLFF
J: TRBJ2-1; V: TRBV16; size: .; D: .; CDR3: CASSQSSSSRNEQFF
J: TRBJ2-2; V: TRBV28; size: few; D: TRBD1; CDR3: CASSPPDRDTGELFF
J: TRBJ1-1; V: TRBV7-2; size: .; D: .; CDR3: CASTLGRGMNTEAFF
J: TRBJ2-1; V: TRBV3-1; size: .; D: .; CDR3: CASSQDSSIGYNEQFF